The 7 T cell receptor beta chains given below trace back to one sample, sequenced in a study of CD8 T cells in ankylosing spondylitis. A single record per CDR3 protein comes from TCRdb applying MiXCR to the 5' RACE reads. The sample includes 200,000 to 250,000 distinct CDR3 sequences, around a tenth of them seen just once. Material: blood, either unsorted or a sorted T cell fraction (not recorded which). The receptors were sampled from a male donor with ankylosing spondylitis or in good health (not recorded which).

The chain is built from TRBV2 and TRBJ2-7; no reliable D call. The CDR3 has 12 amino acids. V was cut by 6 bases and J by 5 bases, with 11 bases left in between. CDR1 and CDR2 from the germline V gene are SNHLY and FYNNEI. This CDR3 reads CASRLAWDEQYF. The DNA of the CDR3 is TGTGCCAGCAGACTTGCCTGGGACGAGCAGTACTTC.

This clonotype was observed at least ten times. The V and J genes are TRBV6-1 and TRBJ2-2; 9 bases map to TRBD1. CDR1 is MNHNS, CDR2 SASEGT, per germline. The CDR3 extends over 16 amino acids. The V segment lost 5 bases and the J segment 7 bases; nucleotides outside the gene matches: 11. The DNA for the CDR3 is TGTGCCAGCAGTAATCCGGGACAGGGAGGGGGCGGGGAGCTGTTTTTT. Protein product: CASSNPGQGGGGELFF.

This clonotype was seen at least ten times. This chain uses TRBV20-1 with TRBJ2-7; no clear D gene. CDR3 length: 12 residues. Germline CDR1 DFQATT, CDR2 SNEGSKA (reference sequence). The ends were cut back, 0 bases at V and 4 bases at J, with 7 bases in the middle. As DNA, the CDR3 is TGCAGTGCTAGAGATTTGGCGTACGAGCAGTACTTC. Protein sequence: CSARDLAYEQYF.

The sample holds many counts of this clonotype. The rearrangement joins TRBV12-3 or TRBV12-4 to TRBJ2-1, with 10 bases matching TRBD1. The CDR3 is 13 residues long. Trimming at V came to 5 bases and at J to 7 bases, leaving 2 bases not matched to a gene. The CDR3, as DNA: TGTGCCAGCAGTCGGGGACAGGGGAATGAGCAGTTCTTC. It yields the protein CASSRGQGNEQFF.

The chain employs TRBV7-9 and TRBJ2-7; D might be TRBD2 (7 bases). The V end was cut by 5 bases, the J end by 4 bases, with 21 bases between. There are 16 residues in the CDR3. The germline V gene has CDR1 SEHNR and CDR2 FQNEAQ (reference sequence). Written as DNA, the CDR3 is TGTGCCAGCAGCCCGACGTGGGGGCGGGAGTTGTACGAGCAGTACTTC. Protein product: CASSPTWGRELYEQYF.

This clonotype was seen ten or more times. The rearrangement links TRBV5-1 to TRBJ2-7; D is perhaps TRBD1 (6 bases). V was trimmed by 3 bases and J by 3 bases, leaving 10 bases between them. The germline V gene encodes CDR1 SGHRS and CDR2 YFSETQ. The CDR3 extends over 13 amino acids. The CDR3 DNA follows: TGCGCCAGCAGCTGGGACATCAACTACGAGCAGTACTTC. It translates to CASSWDINYEQYF.

CDR3 amino acids: CASSLGGGQVYEQYF. The CDR3 bases are TGCGCCAGCAGCTTGGGCGGGGGACAGGTCTACGAGCAGTACTTC. The chain is built from TRBV5-1 and TRBJ2-7, with D possibly being TRBD1 (8 bases). The CDR3 contains 15 residues. V was cut by 0 bases and J by 3 bases, with 13 bases left in between. Germline CDR1 reads SGHRS; CDR2 reads YFSETQ.